These T cell receptor beta chains were read from a single sample in a study of cytotoxic CD8 clonotypes in ibrutinib-treated CLL. The table came from immunoSEQ multiplex PCR; TCRdb's copy has only in-frame clones and leaves some out. The sample includes approximately 130,000 clones, about 85% seen only once; the top ten take around 3%. This specimen consisted of PBMCs, obtained after 24 months of ibrutinib treatment. The receptors here all came from a human donor with chronic lymphocytic leukemia. CDR3s include the opening cysteine and the closing phenylalanine or tryptophan. The D gene is left open where the match is weak. Size values are once, few and many counts, or a class for expanded clones, and some rows have none.

DNA	CDR3	D	V	J	size
TGTGCCAGTAGCCCCCGGGGGACGGCAGATACGCAGTATTTT	CASSPRGTADTQYF	NA	TRBV19	TRBJ2-3	NA
TGCGCCAGCAGCCAAGATTCTGACAGCTACGAGCAGTACTTC	CASSQDSDSYEQYF	NA	TRBV4-3	TRBJ2-7	NA
TGTGCCAGCAGGGGCCCCCGCGACACGGAGACCCAGTACTTC	CASRGPRDTETQYF	NA	TRBV6-6	TRBJ2-5	few
TGTGCCAGCTTCTACGAGGGACCCTCCATCACCGGGGAGCTGTTTTTT	CASFYEGPSITGELFF	NA	TRBV18	TRBJ2-2	NA
TGCGCCAGCAGTCCAAGCGGGATCTCCTACAATGAGCAGTTCTTC	CASSPSGISYNEQFF	TRBD2	TRBV5-1	TRBJ2-1	NA
TGCGCCAGCAGCCAAGATCCCCTCCAAGAGACCCAGTACTTC	CASSQDPLQETQYF	NA	TRBV4-1	TRBJ2-5	NA
TGCGCCAGCAGCTTGGTGGGGGGAGAGCAGTACTTC	CASSLVGGEQYF	NA	TRBV5-1	TRBJ2-7	NA
TGTGCCAGTAGTATTAGCAATCAGCCCCAGCATTTT	CASSISNQPQHF	NA	TRBV19	TRBJ1-5	NA
TGTGCCAGCAGCGTAGGTGGGGGGCTCTACACAGATACGCAGTATTTT	CASSVGGGLYTDTQYF	NA	TRBV9	TRBJ2-3	once
TGTGCCAGCAGTGAAAGGGGCTATGGCTACACCTTC	CASSERGYGYTF	NA	TRBV2	TRBJ1-2	NA
TGTGCCAGCTCACCTCGGGAGGGAGGTCCTCAGCCCCAGCATTTT	CASSPREGGPQPQHF	NA	TRBV18	TRBJ1-5	NA
TGCACAGCGTCCAGAGGGGGGCCCGGGACCTTGAACACTGAAGCTTTCTTT	CTASRGGPGTLNTEAFF	NA	TRBV29-1	TRBJ1-1	NA
TGTGCCAGCTCACCACCTCAAGGGTTCACTGAAGCTTTCTTT	CASSPPQGFTEAFF	NA	TRBV18	TRBJ1-1	NA
TGTGCCAGCAGGGGGACAGTTATTAATCAGCCCCAGCATTTT	CASRGTVINQPQHF	TRBD1	TRBV28	TRBJ1-5	NA
TGTGCCAGCAGTCAAACAAATGGACAGACCTACGAGCAGTACTTC	CASSQTNGQTYEQYF	NA	TRBV6-5	TRBJ2-7	NA
TGTGCTAGTGGTTTGGGGACAGGGAGCACCGGGGAGCTGTTTTTT	CASGLGTGSTGELFF	TRBD1	TRBV12-5	TRBJ2-2	NA
TGTGCCAGCAGTTGGGGGGCTAGCACAGATACGCAGTATTTT	CASSWGASTDTQYF	NA	TRBV6-6	TRBJ2-3	NA
TGTGCCAGCAGTGAATTCAAGGGACAGGCTTCCGAGGGCTACACCTTC	CASSEFKGQASEGYTF	TRBD1	TRBV6-1	TRBJ1-2	NA
TGTGCCAGCAGTGAGAACTCGGGGAACACCATATATTTT	CASSENSGNTIYF	NA	TRBV6-1	TRBJ1-3	NA
TGTGCCAGCAGCTTAATGGGACAGGGGTGGATGAGCAATCAGCCCCAGCATTTT	CASSLMGQGWMSNQPQHF	TRBD1	TRBV7-3	TRBJ1-5	NA
TGTGCCAGCAGTTACTCCGCCCCGAGCTCCTACAATGAGCAGTTCTTC	CASSYSAPSSYNEQFF	NA	TRBV6-6	TRBJ2-1	NA
TGCGCCAGCAGCCAAGATCTTAGGGACATGCCCTACGAGCAGTACTTC	CASSQDLRDMPYEQYF	NA	TRBV4-3	TRBJ2-7	NA
TGTGCCATCAGCCCCCGGGAGGTCTCCTACGAGCAGTACTTC	CAISPREVSYEQYF	TRBD2	TRBV10-3	TRBJ2-7	NA
TGTGCCAGCAGGGTACCGGGACAGACTTATGGCTACACCTTC	CASRVPGQTYGYTF	TRBD1	TRBV6-6	TRBJ1-2	few
TGTGCCAGCAGTGAACCCCGCTCCTCCTACAATGAGCAGTTCTTC	CASSEPRSSYNEQFF	NA	TRBV25-1	TRBJ2-1	NA
TGTGCCAGCAGCTTTGGCTACGAGCAGTACTTC	CASSFGYEQYF	NA	TRBV5-4	TRBJ2-7	NA
TGTGCCAGTAGTATCCAGGGGGGGGACACTGAAGCTTTCTTT	CASSIQGGDTEAFF	TRBD1	TRBV19	TRBJ1-1	NA
TGCGCCAGCAGCCAAGGGACAGGGAGGCACGAGACCCAGTACTTC	CASSQGTGRHETQYF	TRBD1	TRBV4-1	TRBJ2-5	once
TGTGCCAGCAGCCCGGCAGTGGGGTTTAAACAGCCCCAGCATTTT	CASSPAVGFKQPQHF	NA	TRBV27	TRBJ1-5	NA
TGTGCCTCCTGGAGGGACAGCTCCTATAATTCACCCCTCCACTTT	CASWRDSSYNSPLHF	TRBD1	TRBV10-3	TRBJ1-6	NA
TGTGCCAGTAGTATAGGAAGGGCGCGGGACAACTATGGCTACACCTTC	CASSIGRARDNYGYTF	NA	TRBV19	TRBJ1-2	NA
TGCGCCAGCAGCTTGGGGCGCTCGAACACCGGGGAGCTGTTTTTT	CASSLGRSNTGELFF	NA	TRBV5-1	TRBJ2-2	NA
TGTGCCAGCAGTTCTGGGACTAGCGGGGGGTTGGAGACCCAGTACTTC	CASSSGTSGGLETQYF	TRBD2	TRBV6-5	TRBJ2-5	NA
TGTGCCTGGAGTGCAGGGACGGGAAGGTCCGGCGGGGAGCTGTTTTTT	CAWSAGTGRSGGELFF	NA	TRBV30	TRBJ2-2	once
TGTGCCAGCAGCTTAGGGGGGCAAACCGGGCCCCAGCATTTT	CASSLGGQTGPQHF	NA	TRBV7-2	TRBJ1-5	NA
TGTGCCAGCAGTACCGTTGACAGGGGGTCCTACGAGCAGTACTTC	CASSTVDRGSYEQYF	TRBD1	TRBV28	TRBJ2-7	NA
TGTGCCTGGAGCGGACAGTTGAACACTGAAGCTTTCTTT	CAWSGQLNTEAFF	NA	TRBV30	TRBJ1-1	many
TGTGCCAGCAGCTTCCTACATGAGCAGTTCTTC	CASSFLHEQFF	NA	TRBV7-2	TRBJ2-1	NA
TGTGCCAGCAGAAACTCACCAGGGTCTCCTAATGGCTACACCTTC	CASRNSPGSPNGYTF	NA	TRBV27	TRBJ1-2	once
TGTGCCAGCTCATCCGACAGGGGGATCAATCAGCCCCAGCATTTT	CASSSDRGINQPQHF	TRBD1	TRBV18	TRBJ1-5	NA
TGTGCCAGCAGCAGCGTCGCTAGCGGGGGCTCCTACGAGCAGTACTTC	CASSSVASGGSYEQYF	NA	TRBV21-1	TRBJ2-7	NA
TGTGCCAGCAGCCTCCCCGGAGGGACCCGTGAGGAGACCCAGTACTTC	CASSLPGGTREETQYF	NA	TRBV7-2	TRBJ2-5	once
TGTGCCAGCGCGACAGGGGCGATCTCGAACATTCAGTACTTC	CASATGAISNIQYF	TRBD1	TRBV18	TRBJ2-4	NA
TGTGCCAGCAGCCCAGGGACCGAGAGGAACTATGGCTACACCTTC	CASSPGTERNYGYTF	NA	TRBV9	TRBJ1-2	NA
TGTGCCAGCAGCGCGGGCAGTGCCAACTCTGGAAACACCATATATTTT	CASSAGSANSGNTIYF	NA	TRBV9	TRBJ1-3	NA
TGCGCCAGCAGTTTCCGTTCCGGGACTAGCGCAGAGACCCAGTACTTC	CASSFRSGTSAETQYF	TRBD2	TRBV5-1	TRBJ2-5	NA